This T cell receptor (beta chain) was captured by sequencing in a study of control samples from healthy donors and cancer patients. Assay: immunoSEQ multiplex PCR; the TCRdb copy retains only in-frame clones and omits some. The sample contains about 110,000 clones, more than 75% of which appear only once. The length of the CDR3 is 14 residues. V lost 6 bases and J lost 3, with 10 bases in between. CDR1 and CDR2 (germline): SGHNT, YYREEE (reference sequence). This TCR was sampled from an older woman with lung cancer. The chain has TRBV5-4 and TRBJ2-6; no definite D call. The sequenced material came from PBMCs. The CDR3 loop is CASTAKDGANVLTF. The DNA of the CDR3 is TGTGCCAGCACCGCTAAGGATGGGGCCAACGTCCTGACTTTC.